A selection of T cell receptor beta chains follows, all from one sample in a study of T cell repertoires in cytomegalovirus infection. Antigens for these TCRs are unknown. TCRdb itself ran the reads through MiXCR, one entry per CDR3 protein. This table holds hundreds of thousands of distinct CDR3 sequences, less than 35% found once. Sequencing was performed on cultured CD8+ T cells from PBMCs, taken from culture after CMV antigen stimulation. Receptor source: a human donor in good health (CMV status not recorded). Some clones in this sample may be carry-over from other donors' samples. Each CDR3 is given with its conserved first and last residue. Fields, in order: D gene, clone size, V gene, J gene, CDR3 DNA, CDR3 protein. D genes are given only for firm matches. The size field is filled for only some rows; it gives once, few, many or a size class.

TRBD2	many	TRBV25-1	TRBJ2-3	TGTGCCAGCAGTGAATCGGAAGCGGGGAGATCCACAGATACGCAGTATTTT	CASSESEAGRSTDTQYF
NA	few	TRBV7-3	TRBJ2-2	TGTGCCAGCAGCTCAGCTAACTCGAACACCGGGGAGCTGTTTTTT	CASSSANSNTGELFF
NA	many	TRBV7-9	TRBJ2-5	TGTGCCAGCAGTTTCGAACAAGAGACCCAGTACTTC	CASSFEQETQYF
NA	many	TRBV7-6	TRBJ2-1	TGTGCCAGCCAACCCCCTTCTTCCGGGACACCAAATGAGCAGTTCTTC	CASQPPSSGTPNEQFF
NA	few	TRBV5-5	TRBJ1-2	TGTGCCAGCAGCTTACAATTCAGGGGCCCGGCCTATGGCTACACCTTC	CASSLQFRGPAYGYTF
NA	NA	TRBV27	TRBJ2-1	TGTGCCAGCAGTCCTCCGGGACAAATCCTTAATGAGCAGTTCTTC	CASSPPGQILNEQFF
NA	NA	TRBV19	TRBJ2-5	TGTGCCAGTAGTACTTCTCCCACAGACCAAGAGACCCAGTACTTC	CASSTSPTDQETQYF
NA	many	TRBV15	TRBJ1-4	TGTGCCACTAGCTTCGGAGGGGGAGGGGGTGAAAAACTGTTTTTT	CATSFGGGGGEKLFF
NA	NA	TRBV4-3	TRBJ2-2	TGCGCCAGCAGCCAAGAACGGAACACCGGGGAGCTGTTTTTT	CASSQERNTGELFF
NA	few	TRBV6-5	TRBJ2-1	TGTGCCAGCAGTTCTACGACAGGGAGGCCATCCTACAATGAGCAGTTCTTC	CASSSTTGRPSYNEQFF
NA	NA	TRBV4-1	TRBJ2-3	TGCGCCAGCAGTCAAGACGTAGGACATACGCAGTATTTT	CASSQDVGHTQYF
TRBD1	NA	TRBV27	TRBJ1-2	TGTGCCAGCAGTCCTGGGACAGGGGCGACCAGCTACACCTTC	CASSPGTGATSYTF
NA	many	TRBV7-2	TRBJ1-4	TGTGCCAGCAGCTACGGGGGCCTTACTGAAAAACTGTTTTTT	CASSYGGLTEKLFF
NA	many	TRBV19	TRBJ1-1	TGTGCCAGTAGTATATGGTCTAATGAAGCTTTCTTT	CASSIWSNEAFF
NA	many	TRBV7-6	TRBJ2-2	TGTGCCAGCAGCTCCACACCGACAGACCTGGGCACCGGGGAGCTGTTTTTT	CASSSTPTDLGTGELFF
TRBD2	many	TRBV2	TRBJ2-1	TGTGCCAGCGTAGCCGGGGGGGTCTACAATGAGCAGTTCTTC	CASVAGGVYNEQFF
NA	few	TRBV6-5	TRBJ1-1	TGTGCCAGCAGTTACTCTGGGGCCCCTGAAGCTTTCTTT	CASSYSGAPEAFF
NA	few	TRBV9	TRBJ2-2	TGTGCCAGCAGCGTAGGGGGCGGTGTACCCGGGGAGCTGTTTTTT	CASSVGGGVPGELFF
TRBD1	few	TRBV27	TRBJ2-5	TGTGCCAGCAGTTCCCAGGGGGCCGGAGAGACCCAGTACTTC	CASSSQGAGETQYF
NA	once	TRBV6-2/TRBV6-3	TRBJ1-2	TGTGCCAGCAGTCACGATGGCTACACCTTC	CASSHDGYTF
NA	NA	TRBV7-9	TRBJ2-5	TGTGCCAGCAGCTCTCCGGTAGGAAAAGAGACCCAGTACTTC	CASSSPVGKETQYF
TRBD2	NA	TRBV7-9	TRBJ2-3	TGTGCCAGCAGCTTAGAACTAGCGGGGGGCTGGAGCACAGATACGCAGTATTTT	CASSLELAGGWSTDTQYF
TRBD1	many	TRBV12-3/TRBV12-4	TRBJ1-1	TGTGCCAGCAGTTTACTAGCCTTCGCAGACAGGGTTTGGCTGAACACTGAAGCTTTCTTT	CASSLLAFADRVWLNTEAFF
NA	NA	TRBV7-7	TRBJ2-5	TGTGCTAGCAGCTTAAAGGGGGCGGGGGAGACCCAGTACTTC	CASSLKGAGETQYF
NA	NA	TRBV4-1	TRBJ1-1	TGCGCCAGCAGCCAAGTTGGGGGTGAGGAAGCTTTCTTT	CASSQVGGEEAFF
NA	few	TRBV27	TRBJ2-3	TGTGCCACCGCTGGCCTGGATACGCAGTATTTT	CATAGLDTQYF
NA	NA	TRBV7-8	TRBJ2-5	TGTGCCAGCAGCTTAGTTGAAGGGGGGTGGGGTGTTCAAGAGACCCAGTACTTC	CASSLVEGGWGVQETQYF
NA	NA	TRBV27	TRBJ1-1	TGTGCCAGCAGTTTATCATCCGTTAACACTGAAGCTTTCTTT	CASSLSSVNTEAFF
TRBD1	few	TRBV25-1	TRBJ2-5	TGTGCCAGCAGTTCCCAGGACAGGGAAGAGACCCAGTACTTC	CASSSQDREETQYF
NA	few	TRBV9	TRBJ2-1	TGTGCCAGCAGCGGGAATACTCGGTTTGAGCAGTTCTTC	CASSGNTRFEQFF
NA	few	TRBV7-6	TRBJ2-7	TGTGCCAGCAGCCCCTACCGGGACCACCTTCGCTACGAGCAGTACTTC	CASSPYRDHLRYEQYF
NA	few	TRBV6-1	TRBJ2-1	TGTGCCAGCAGGGGATTAATGGCATTATACAATGAGCAGTTCTTC	CASRGLMALYNEQFF
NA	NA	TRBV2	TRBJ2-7	TGTGCCAGCTTTGTGGAACAACCGGGCCAAGGGAATCCCTACGAGCAGTACTTC	CASFVEQPGQGNPYEQYF
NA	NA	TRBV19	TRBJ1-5	TGTGCCAGTAGTATAGTCGGTAATAGCAATCAGCCCCAGCATTTT	CASSIVGNSNQPQHF
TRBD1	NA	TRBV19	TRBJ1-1	TGTGCCAGTAGTTCCGGGACAGGGGGCTGGAGCACTGAAGCTTTCTTT	CASSSGTGGWSTEAFF
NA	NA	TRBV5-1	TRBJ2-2	TGCGCCAGCAGCTTGGTTCTTATAAGGAACACCGGGGAGCTGTTTTTT	CASSLVLIRNTGELFF
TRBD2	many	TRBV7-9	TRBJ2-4	TGTGCCAGCAGCCAATCCGGGACTAGCGGGTCGCGCATTCAGTACTTC	CASSQSGTSGSRIQYF
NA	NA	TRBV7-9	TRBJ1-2	TGTGCCAGCAGCCATTTCGTCTACACCTTC	CASSHFVYTF
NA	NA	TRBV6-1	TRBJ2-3	TGTGCCAGCAGTCCGGGACCGAATACGCAGTATTTT	CASSPGPNTQYF
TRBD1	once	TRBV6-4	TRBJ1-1	TGTGCCAGCAGTGTCTACAGGGGCTTAAACACTGAAGCTTTCTTT	CASSVYRGLNTEAFF
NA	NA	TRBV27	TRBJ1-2	TGTGCCAGCAGTTTCGGGGCCACGTCTAACTATGGCTACACCTTC	CASSFGATSNYGYTF
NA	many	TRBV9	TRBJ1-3	TGTGCCAGCAGCGCGGTGGGAACTGGAAACACCATATATTTT	CASSAVGTGNTIYF
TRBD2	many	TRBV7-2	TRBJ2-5	TGTGCCAGCAGCCCCGGGGGAGGGGTCGAGACCCAGTACTTC	CASSPGGGVETQYF
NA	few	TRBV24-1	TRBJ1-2	TGTGCCACCAGTCCGGGCGGAAGGTATGGCTACACCTTC	CATSPGGRYGYTF
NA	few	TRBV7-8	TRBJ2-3	TGTGCCAGCAGCGTAGGGGTTACTAGCACAGATACGCAGTATTTT	CASSVGVTSTDTQYF
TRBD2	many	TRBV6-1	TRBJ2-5	TGTGCCAGCAGTGAAGGTAGCGGGGAAACCCGAACGCAAGAGACCCAGTACTTC	CASSEGSGETRTQETQYF
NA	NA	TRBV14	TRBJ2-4	TGTGCCAGCAGCCAAGATTATGGTAACATTCAGTACTTC	CASSQDYGNIQYF
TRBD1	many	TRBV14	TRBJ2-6	TGTGCCAGCAGCCAATCAGTAGGGACAGGTCACTCTGGGGCCAACGTCCTGACTTTC	CASSQSVGTGHSGANVLTF
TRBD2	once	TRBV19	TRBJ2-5	TGTGCCAGTAGCATCGCCCTCAGCGGGGGGACACAAGAGACCCAGTACTTC	CASSIALSGGTQETQYF
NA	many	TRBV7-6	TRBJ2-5	TGTGCCAGCAGTTTACTGGCCAGACAAGAGACCCAGTACTTC	CASSLLARQETQYF
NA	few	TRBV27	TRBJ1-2	TGTGCCAGCAGTTTATCGACGGGCAGGCTTTATGGCTACACCTTC	CASSLSTGRLYGYTF
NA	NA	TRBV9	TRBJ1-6	TGTGCCAGCAGCCCCTCCGGAAATTCACCCCTCCACTTT	CASSPSGNSPLHF
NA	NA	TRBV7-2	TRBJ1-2	TGTACCAGCAGCTTAGGGGGGTCGGACTATGGCTACACCTTC	CTSSLGGSDYGYTF
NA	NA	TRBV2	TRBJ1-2	TGTGCCAGCAGTGAAATTAGACAAACCGTTCGGCAGGGCCTTTACTATGGCTACACCTTC	CASSEIRQTVRQGLYYGYTF
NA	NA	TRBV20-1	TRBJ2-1	TGCAGTGCTAGAGATCCGGGCAGGGTATTTCACAATGAGCAGTTCTTC	CSARDPGRVFHNEQFF
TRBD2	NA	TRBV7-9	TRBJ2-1	TGTGCCAGCAGCTTAGAGGGCGGGGGGGGCTACAATGAGCAGTTCTTC	CASSLEGGGGYNEQFF
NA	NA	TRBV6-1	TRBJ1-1	TGTGCCAGCAGTGAAGGTAGAGGCAGTTTGAACACTGAAGCTTTCTTT	CASSEGRGSLNTEAFF
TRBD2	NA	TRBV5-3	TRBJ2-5	TGTGCCAGCAGTTCCCCGGATAGTGGCGGGGGGAGGGAGACCCAGTACTTC	CASSSPDSGGGRETQYF
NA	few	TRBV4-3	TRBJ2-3	TGCGCCAGCAGCGTTAGCTCGGGGCACCGGAGTTTCACAGATACGCAGTATTTT	CASSVSSGHRSFTDTQYF
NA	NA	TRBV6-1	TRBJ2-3	TGTGCCAGCACCGAAAAGTGGGGGGTGCAGTATTTT	CASTEKWGVQYF